What follows are 23 T cell receptor beta chains derived from one specimen sequenced in a study of vaccination effects on CD4 cells after COVID-19. Prior to sequencing, the ViraFEST assay stimulated PBMC with viral peptide pools, which expanded the antigen-specific CD4+ T cells. Following 10 days of culture, CD4+ T cells were isolated. PCR-confirmed SARS-CoV-2 infection occurred in the person between March and December 2020. Only in-frame clones appear in the TCRdb table, and some are missing; sequencing was by immunoSEQ multiplex PCR. Of roughly 70,000 clones in the sample, around 70% were seen once. No antigen has been identified for these receptors. This material consisted of CD4+ T cells from PBMCs cultured with HIV peptides, taken before COVID-19 vaccination. Subset reported: HIV-1 Nef peptide pool negative control/reference culture. These receptors were taken from a human donor who had a prior SARS-CoV-2 infection.

The chain recombines TRBV6-5 with TRBJ2-5; the match to TRBD1 covers 8 bases. This CDR3 region has 14 residues. Trimming took 7 bases from V and 5 from J; bases not matched to a gene: 9. Germline V gene data show CDR1 as MNHEY and CDR2 as SVGAGI. The CDR3 DNA reads TGTGCCAGCACCGTTGGACAGGGCGGGGAGACCCAGTACTTC. It encodes CASTVGQGGETQYF.

The rearrangement uses TRBV7-2 and TRBJ2-2; 10 bases fit TRBD2. Per the germline V gene, CDR1 is SGHTA and CDR2 is FQGNSA. This CDR3 is built from 19 residues. The V segment lost 7 bases and the J segment 4 bases; nucleotides outside the gene matches: 18. The CDR3 sequence is CASTYNLAGASFSTGELFF. In DNA form, the CDR3 reads TGTGCCAGCACTTATAATCTAGCGGGAGCCAGCTTCAGCACCGGGGAGCTGTTTTTT.

V gene TRBV7-2 combines with J gene TRBJ2-7, with D possibly called TRBD1 or TRBD2 (6 bases each). The germline CDR1 and CDR2 sequences are SGHTA and FQGNSA. V was trimmed by 0 bases and J by 0 bases, leaving 9 bases between them. The CDR3 length is 15 residues. The CDR3 bases are TGTGCCAGCAGCTTAGCGGGGGGCTACTCCTACGAGCAGTACTTC. This gives the protein CASSLAGGYSYEQYF.

The rearrangement links TRBV5-1 to TRBJ2-7; 7 bases agree with TRBD1. Germline-derived CDR1 and CDR2 are SGHRS and YFSETQ. V lost 0 bases, J lost 1 base, and 4 bases stayed unmatched. This CDR3 has 15 residues. The CDR3 DNA follows: TGCGCCAGCAGCTTGGTGGGGACAGAGTCCTACGAGCAGTACTTC. Encoded protein: CASSLVGTESYEQYF.

This clone was counted a few times. The chain employs TRBV7-9 and TRBJ2-1; TRBD2 agrees at 9 bases. Germline CDR1 reads SEHNR; CDR2 reads FQNEAQ (reference sequence). J was trimmed by 1 base and V by 5 bases; bases with no gene match: 6. The CDR3 loop spans 16 amino acids. CDR3 in DNA: TGTGCCAGCAGCCAAGGACTAGCGTTTTCCTACAATGAGCAGTTCTTC. Protein product: CASSQGLAFSYNEQFF.

The gene calls are TRBV28 and TRBJ1-2, with D perhaps TRBD1 (5 bases). This CDR3 is built from 13 residues. Trimming removed 8 bases at V and 7 bases at J, with 17 bases between. The germline CDR1 and CDR2 sequences are MDHEN and SYDVKM. This chain's CDR3 is CASVFGGSSGYTF. The CDR3 bases are TGTGCCAGCGTCTTTGGGGGGTCGTCTGGCTACACCTTC.

A note on this clone: One junction end disagrees with the germline gene, perhaps due to a read error. The V gene is TRBV30, the J gene TRBJ1-5; TRBD1 is a possible D gene (5 bases). The CDR3 runs 13 residues. The germline V gene has CDR1 GTSNPN and CDR2 SVGIG (reference sequence). CDR3 region: CAWSVRGNQPQHF. For the CDR3, the DNA is TGTGCCTGGAGTGTAAGGGGCAACCAGCCCCAGCATTTT. Filled out from reference TRBV30 and TRBJ1-5, the complete variable domain reads SQTIHQWPATLVQPVGSPLSLECTVEGTSNPNLYWYRQAAGRGLQLLFYSVGIGQISSEVPQNLSASRPQDRQFILSSKKLLLSDSGFYLCAWSVRGNQPQHFGDGTRLSIL.

The V call is TRBV1, the J call TRBJ2-2; the table's D call, TRBD1, has no DNA check behind it. TRBV1 is marked as a pseudogene. This CDR3 spans 17 amino acids. Written as DNA, the CDR3 is TGCACCAGCAGCCAAGCCGGGCAGGGGGGGAACACCGGGGAGCTGTTTTTT. Translation gives CTSSQAGQGGNTGELFF.

This sequence joins TRBV13 and TRBJ2-3; possible D gene TRBD1, 6 bases. This CDR3 has 14 amino acids. CDR1 and CDR2 from the germline V gene are PRHDT and FYEKMQ (reference sequence). The V end lost 3 bases, the J end lost 2 bases, and 9 bases lay between the germline ends. The CDR3 reads CASSFGGYTDTQYF. Here the CDR3 DNA reads TGTGCCAGCAGCTTTGGGGGCTACACAGATACGCAGTATTTT.

This clone has just a few counts. The chain links TRBV2 to TRBJ1-2; 9 bases line up with TRBD1. V was clipped by 6 bases and J by 8 bases; unmatched bases: 7. This CDR3 spans 13 amino acids. Germline V gives CDR1 SNHLY, CDR2 FYNNEI. The CDR3 DNA follows: TGTGCCAGCAGAAAGGACAGGGGTGGGGGCTACACCTTC. Translated, it gives CASRKDRGGGYTF.

This chain uses TRBV23-1 with TRBJ1-1, with 10 nucleotides matching TRBD1. TRBV23-1 is an ORF for which the function is uncertain. Unmatched junction bases numbered 7, after V lost 6 bases and J lost 6 bases. There are 14 residues in the CDR3. The CDR3 DNA is TGCGCCAGCAGCCGGACAGGGGGTTGGGCTGAAGCTTTCTTT. Its translation is CASSRTGGWAEAFF.

The chain employs TRBV6-5 and TRBJ1-2; TRBD1 agrees at 9 bases. The CDR3 covers 14 residues. V gave up 4 bases and J gave up 8 bases; unmatched junction bases: 8. Looked up from germline, CDR1 is MNHEY and CDR2 is SVGAGI. DNA for the CDR3: TGTGCCAGCAGTTCGACGGGGGACAGGGTCGGCTACACCTTC. Amino acids: CASSSTGDRVGYTF.

The gene calls are TRBV20-1 and TRBJ2-7; D remains unclear. With 4 bases removed from V and 1 base from J, the gap between germline ends came to 5 bases. In germline, CDR1 is DFQATT, CDR2 SNEGSKA (reference sequence). The CDR3 contains 11 residues. The CDR3 region has the DNA TGCAGTGCTACAGGTTCCTACGAGCAGTACTTC. Translated: CSATGSYEQYF.

This clone has more than one count but fewer than ten. The CDR3: CAGRTSGSTDTQYF. The CDR3 bases are TGTGCCGGCCGGACTAGCGGAAGCACAGATACGCAGTATTTT. The chain couples TRBV5-4 to TRBJ2-3; 10 nucleotides agree with TRBD2. The trim removed 10 bases at V and 0 bases at J, leaving 5 bases unmatched. The CDR3 runs 14 residues. Germline assignment: CDR1 SGHNT and CDR2 YYREEE (reference sequence).

This chain uses TRBV5-8 with TRBJ1-1; 7 nucleotides match TRBD1. V gave up 9 bases and J gave up 1 base; unmatched junction bases: 6. The CDR3 runs 13 residues. CDR1 and CDR2 from the germline V gene are SGHTS and YDEGEE. CDR3 sequence: CATPRQGNTEAFF. The CDR3 nucleotides read TGTGCCACCCCCCGACAGGGGAACACTGAAGCTTTCTTT. Drawing the rest from reference TRBV5-8 and TRBJ1-1, the complete variable domain is EAGVTQSPTHLIKTRGQQATLRCSPISGHTSVYWYQQALGLGLQFLLWYDEGEERNRGNFPPRFSGRQFPNYSSELNVNALELEDSALYLCATPRQGNTEAFFGQGTRLTVV.

Only one count was recorded for this clone. The CDR3 nucleotides are TGTGCCAGCAGCTCTGGACTAGCCGGGGCCAACGTCCTGACTTTC. This translates into CASSSGLAGANVLTF. The chain joins TRBV9 to TRBJ2-6; the match to TRBD2 covers 8 bases. The CDR3 covers 15 residues. The trim removed 4 bases at V and 4 bases at J, leaving 4 bases unmatched. Germline CDR1 SGDLS, CDR2 YYNGEE. Full variable domain (remainder filled in from reference TRBV9 and TRBJ2-6): DSGVTQTPKHLITATGQRVTLRCSPRSGDLSVYWYQQSLDQGLQFLIQYYNGEERAKGNILERFSAQQFPDLHSELNLSSLELGDSALYFCASSSGLAGANVLTFGAGSRLTVL.

V gene TRBV5-1 combines with J gene TRBJ2-1; TRBD2 matches at 9 bases. Germline CDR1 and CDR2: SGHRS and YFSETQ. Trimming at V came to 4 bases and at J to 0 bases, leaving 5 bases not matched to a gene. The CDR3 sequence is 16 residues long. CDR3 sequence: CASSLVAGVSYNEQFF. In nucleotides, the CDR3 is TGCGCCAGCAGCCTCGTAGCGGGAGTCTCCTACAATGAGCAGTTCTTC.

V is TRBV7-2 and J is TRBJ1-6; D unresolved. The CDR3 loop spans 13 amino acids. Trimming took 3 bases from V and 7 from J, leaving 7 bases between them. Germline V gene lookup returns CDR1 SGHTA and CDR2 FQGNSA. CDR3 sequence (DNA): TGTGCCAGCAGCTTTGGTGAAAATTCACCCCTCCACTTT. It encodes CASSFGENSPLHF. Full variable domain (remainder filled in from reference TRBV7-2 and TRBJ1-6): GAGVSQSPSNKVTEKGKDVELRCDPISGHTALYWYRQSLGQGLEFLIYFQGNSAPDKSGLPSDRFSAERTGGSVSTLTIQRTQQEDSAVYLCASSFGENSPLHFGNGTRLTVT.

The rearrangement links TRBV24-1 to TRBJ2-1; 8 nucleotides match TRBD1. CDR1 and CDR2 (germline): KGHDR, SFDVKD. The CDR3 runs 14 residues. J lost 3 bases, V lost 11 bases, and 8 bases had no gene match. The CDR3 DNA reads TGTGCCATTCTCCAGGGGGCTATCTACAATGAGCAGTTCTTC. Protein sequence: CAILQGAIYNEQFF.

The rearrangement joins TRBV5-1 to TRBJ2-1, with D perhaps TRBD2 (5 bases). Per the germline V gene, CDR1 is SGHRS and CDR2 is YFSETQ. The CDR3 totals 12 residues. V lost 1 base, J lost 9 bases, and 8 bases lay in between. Here the CDR3 DNA reads TGCGCCAGCAGCTTGCTAGCTACTGAGCAGTTCTTC. Translation: CASSLLATEQFF.

This clone was counted a few times. The gene calls are TRBV30 and TRBJ2-2; possibly TRBD1 for D (6 bases). Germline V lookup: CDR1 GTSNPN, CDR2 SVGIG (reference sequence). There are 14 residues in the CDR3. V was pared by 2 bases and J by 2 bases, with 9 bases between. The CDR3 reads CAWSRTVNTGELFF. The CDR3, as DNA: TGTGCCTGGAGTAGGACAGTTAACACCGGGGAGCTGTTTTTT.

CDR3 DNA: TGTGCCAGCTCACCCCAGACGGGAGTTAATTCACCCCTCCACTTT. Residues: CASSPQTGVNSPLHF. The rearrangement uses TRBV18 and TRBJ1-6; D gene uncertain. CDR1 is KGHSH, CDR2 LQKENI, per germline. V lost 3 bases and J lost 6, with 12 bases in between. The CDR3 runs 15 residues.

The chain links TRBV6-4 to TRBJ1-1; D gene ambiguous. The CDR3 is 14 amino acids. Trimming took 6 bases from V and 1 from J, leaving 12 bases between them. CDR1 and CDR2 from the germline V gene are MRHNA and SNTAGT. The CDR3 DNA reads as TGTGCCAGCAGAAAAACAGATAAGAACACTGAAGCTTTCTTT. It specifies CASRKTDKNTEAFF.